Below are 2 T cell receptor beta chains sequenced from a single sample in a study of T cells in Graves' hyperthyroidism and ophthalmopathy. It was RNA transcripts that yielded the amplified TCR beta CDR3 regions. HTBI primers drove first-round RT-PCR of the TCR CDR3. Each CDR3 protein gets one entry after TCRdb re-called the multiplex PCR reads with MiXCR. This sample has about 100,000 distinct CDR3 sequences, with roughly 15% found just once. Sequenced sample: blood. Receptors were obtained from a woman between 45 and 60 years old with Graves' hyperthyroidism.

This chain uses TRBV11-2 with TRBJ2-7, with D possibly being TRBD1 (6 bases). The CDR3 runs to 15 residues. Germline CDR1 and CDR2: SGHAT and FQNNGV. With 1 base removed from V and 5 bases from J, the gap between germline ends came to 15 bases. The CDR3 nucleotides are TGTGCCAGCAGCTTAGCCTCGGCCAGGGGCCACGAGCAGTACTTC. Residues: CASSLASARGHEQYF. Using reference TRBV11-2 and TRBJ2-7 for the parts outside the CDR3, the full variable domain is EAGVAQSPRYKIIEKRQSVAFWCNPISGHATLYWYQQILGQGPKLLIQFQNNGVVDDSQLPKDRFSAERLKGVDSTLKIQPAKLEDSAVYLCASSLASARGHEQYFGPGTRLTVT.

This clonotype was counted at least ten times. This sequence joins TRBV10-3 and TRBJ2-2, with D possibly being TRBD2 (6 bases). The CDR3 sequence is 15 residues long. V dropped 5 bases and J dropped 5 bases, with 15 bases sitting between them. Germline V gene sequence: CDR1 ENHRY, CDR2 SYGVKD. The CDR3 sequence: CAISSTEEGTGELFF. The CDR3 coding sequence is TGTGCCATCAGTTCGACAGAGGAGGGAACCGGGGAGCTGTTTTTT.